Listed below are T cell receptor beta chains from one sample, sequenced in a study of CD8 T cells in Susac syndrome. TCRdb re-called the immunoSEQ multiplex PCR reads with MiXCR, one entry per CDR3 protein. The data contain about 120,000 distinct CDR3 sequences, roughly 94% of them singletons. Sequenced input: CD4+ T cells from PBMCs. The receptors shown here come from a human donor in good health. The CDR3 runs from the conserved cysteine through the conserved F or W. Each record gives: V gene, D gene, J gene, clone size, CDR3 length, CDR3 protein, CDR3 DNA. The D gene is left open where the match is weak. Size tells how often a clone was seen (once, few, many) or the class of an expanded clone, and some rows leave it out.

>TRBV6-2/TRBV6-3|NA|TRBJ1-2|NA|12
CASSSRTSGYTF
TGTGCCAGCAGTTCTAGGACATCTGGCTACACCTTC
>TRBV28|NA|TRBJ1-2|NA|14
CASPPDRRFQGYTF
TGTGCCAGCCCCCCGGACCGCCGGTTTCAGGGCTACACCTTC
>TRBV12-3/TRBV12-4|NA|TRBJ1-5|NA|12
CASTIKRQPQHF
TGTGCCAGCACTATAAAAAGGCAGCCCCAGCATTTT
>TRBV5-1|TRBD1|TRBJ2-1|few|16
CASSLTPGTVNNEQFF
TGCGCCAGCAGCTTGACCCCCGGGACAGTTAACAATGAGCAGTTCTTC
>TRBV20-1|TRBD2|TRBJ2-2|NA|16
CSARDAQREITGELFF
TGCAGTGCTAGAGATGCCCAGCGGGAGATCACCGGGGAGCTGTTTTTT
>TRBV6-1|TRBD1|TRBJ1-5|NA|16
CASRPYDRGSNQPQHF
TGTGCCAGCAGACCGTATGACAGGGGTAGCAATCAGCCCCAGCATTTT
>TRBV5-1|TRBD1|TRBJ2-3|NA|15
CASSSGTGSTDTQYF
TGCGCCAGCAGCTCCGGGACAGGCAGCACAGATACGCAGTATTTT
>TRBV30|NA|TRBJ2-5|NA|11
CAWTSGETQYF
TGTGCCTGGACAAGTGGGGAGACCCAGTACTTC
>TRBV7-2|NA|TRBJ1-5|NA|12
CASSFINQPQHF
TGTGCCAGCAGCTTCATCAATCAGCCCCAGCATTTT
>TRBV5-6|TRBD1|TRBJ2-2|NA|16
CASSSSDRAGTGELFF
TGTGCCAGCAGCTCCTCCGACAGGGCAGGTACCGGGGAGCTGTTTTTT
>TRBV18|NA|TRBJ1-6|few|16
CASSPGLTRGSSPLHF
TGTGCCAGCTCCCCCGGACTCACCAGGGGTTCTTCCCCCCTCCACTTT
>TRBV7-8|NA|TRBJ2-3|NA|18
CASSLGGGTSSSTDTQYF
TGTGCCAGCAGCTTAGGAGGCGGGACGTCCTCTAGCACAGATACGCAGTATTTT
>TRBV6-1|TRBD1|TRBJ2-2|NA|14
CASSRQGATGELFF
TGTGCCAGCAGTCGACAGGGGGCCACCGGGGAGCTGTTTTTT
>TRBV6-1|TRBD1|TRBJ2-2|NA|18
CASKKPGQGATNTGELFF
TGTGCCAGCAAAAAACCGGGACAGGGGGCGACGAACACCGGGGAGCTGTTTTTT
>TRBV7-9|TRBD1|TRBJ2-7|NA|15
CASSSRDRGGYEQYF
TGTGCCAGCAGCTCGAGGGACAGAGGAGGTTACGAGCAGTACTTC
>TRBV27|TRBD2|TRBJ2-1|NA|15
CASSPGLAGVGEQFF
TGTGCCAGCAGTCCGGGACTAGCGGGAGTTGGTGAGCAGTTCTTC
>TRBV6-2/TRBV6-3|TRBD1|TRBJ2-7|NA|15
CASSHEGTGPGEQYF
TGTGCCAGCAGTCACGAAGGGACAGGGCCGGGGGAGCAGTACTTC
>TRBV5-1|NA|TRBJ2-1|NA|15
CASSLGHGVHNEQFF
TGCGCCAGCAGCTTAGGACATGGCGTACACAATGAGCAGTTCTTC
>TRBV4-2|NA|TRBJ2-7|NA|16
CASSQVGQGRSHEQYF
TGTGCCAGCAGCCAAGTGGGGCAGGGTCGGAGCCACGAGCAGTACTTC
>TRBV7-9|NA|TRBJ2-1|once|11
CASSLKNGQFF
TGTGCCAGCAGCTTAAAGAATGGGCAGTTCTTC
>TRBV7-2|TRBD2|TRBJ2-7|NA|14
CASSSSGVSYEQYF
TGTGCCAGCAGCTCCAGCGGGGTGTCCTACGAGCAGTACTTC
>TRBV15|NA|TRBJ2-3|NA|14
CATSRDRTSDTQYF
TGTGCCACCAGCAGAGATCGGACATCGGATACGCAGTATTTT
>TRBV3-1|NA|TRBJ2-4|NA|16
CASSQAPGAGTNIQYF
TGTGCCAGCAGCCAAGCCCCCGGGGCCGGAACAAACATTCAGTACTTC
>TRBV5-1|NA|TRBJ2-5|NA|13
CASSSPGKETRYF
TGCGCCAGCAGTTCCCCGGGCAAGGAGACCCGGTACTTC
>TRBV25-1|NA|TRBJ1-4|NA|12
CASSVVPEKLFF
TGTGCCAGCAGTGTCGTTCCTGAAAAACTGTTTTTT
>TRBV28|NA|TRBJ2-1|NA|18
CASSFSPFPGSSYNEQFF
TGTGCCAGCAGTTTCTCCCCCTTTCCGGGCAGCTCCTACAATGAGCAGTTCTTC
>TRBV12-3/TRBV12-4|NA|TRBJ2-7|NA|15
CASSFGSNPSYEQYF
TGTGCCAGCAGTTTTGGGTCTAACCCTTCCTACGAGCAGTACTTC
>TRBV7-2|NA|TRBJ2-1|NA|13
CASSLGGRDEQFF
TGTGCCAGCAGCTTAGGGGGGCGCGATGAGCAGTTCTTC
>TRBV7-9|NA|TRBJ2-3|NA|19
CASSPTGLGDFLDTDTQYF
TGTGCCAGCAGCCCCACCGGGCTAGGTGACTTCTTAGACACAGATACGCAGTATTTT
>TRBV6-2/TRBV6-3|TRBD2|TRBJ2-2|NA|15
CASSYAGGTTGELFF
TGTGCCAGCAGTTACGCGGGAGGTACCACCGGGGAGCTGTTTTTT
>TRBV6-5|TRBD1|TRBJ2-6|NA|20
CASSSLTGSDPSSGANVLTF
TGTGCCAGCAGTTCCCTGACAGGGTCGGATCCCAGCTCTGGGGCCAACGTCCTGACTTTC
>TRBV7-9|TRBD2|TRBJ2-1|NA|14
CASSLALAVGEQFF
TGTGCCAGCAGCTTAGCACTAGCGGTCGGTGAGCAGTTCTTC
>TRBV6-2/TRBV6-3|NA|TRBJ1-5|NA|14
CASSYSTGSQPQHF
TGTGCCAGCAGTTACTCGACGGGGAGTCAGCCCCAGCATTTT
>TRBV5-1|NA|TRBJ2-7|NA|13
CASSADPSYEQYF
TGCGCCAGCAGCGCCGACCCTTCCTACGAGCAGTACTTC
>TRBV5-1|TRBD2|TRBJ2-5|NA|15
CASSRTGRAQETQYF
TGCGCCAGCAGTCGGACGGGGAGGGCCCAAGAGACCCAGTACTTC
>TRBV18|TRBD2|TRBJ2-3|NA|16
CASSPTGAGYTDTQYF
TGTGCCAGCTCACCAACCGGAGCGGGATACACAGATACGCAGTATTTT
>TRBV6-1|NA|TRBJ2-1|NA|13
CASSVNRVGEQFF
TGTGCCAGCAGTGTCAACAGGGTAGGTGAGCAGTTCTTC
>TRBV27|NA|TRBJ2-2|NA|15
CASSLGGSRTGELFF
TGTGCCAGCAGTTTAGGTGGGAGTAGAACCGGGGAGCTGTTTTTT
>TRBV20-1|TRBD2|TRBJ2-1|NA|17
CSARVASGILSYNEQFF
TGCAGTGCTAGAGTGGCTAGCGGGATCCTATCCTACAATGAGCAGTTCTTC
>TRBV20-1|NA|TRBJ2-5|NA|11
CSARYGETQYF
TGCAGTGCTAGATACGGGGAGACCCAGTACTTC
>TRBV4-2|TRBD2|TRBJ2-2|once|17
CASSQVASGGVTGELFF
TGTGCCAGCAGCCAAGTGGCTAGCGGGGGAGTTACCGGGGAGCTGTTTTTT
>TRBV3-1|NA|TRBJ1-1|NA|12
CASSQGTVEAFF
TGTGCCAGCAGCCAGGGGACGGTTGAAGCTTTCTTT
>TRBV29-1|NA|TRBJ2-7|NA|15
CSVGENDLPTYEQYF
TGCAGCGTTGGGGAAAATGACCTCCCGACCTACGAGCAGTACTTC
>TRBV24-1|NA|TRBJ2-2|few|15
CATSATDSYTGELFF
TGTGCCACCAGTGCCACCGACTCTTACACCGGGGAGCTGTTTTTT
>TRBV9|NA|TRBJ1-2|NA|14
CASSVGRRGGGYTF
TGTGCCAGCAGCGTAGGTAGAAGAGGAGGAGGCTACACCTTC
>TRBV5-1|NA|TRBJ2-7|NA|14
CASSFFGASYEQYF
TGCGCCAGCAGCTTTTTCGGGGCCTCCTACGAGCAGTACTTC
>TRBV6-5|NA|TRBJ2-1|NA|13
CASSRPRFNEQFF
TGTGCCAGCAGCCGCCCTAGGTTCAATGAGCAGTTCTTC
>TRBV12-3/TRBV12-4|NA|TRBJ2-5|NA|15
CASSLAGIAAGTQYF
TGTGCCAGCAGTTTAGCGGGAATAGCGGCTGGAACCCAGTACTTC
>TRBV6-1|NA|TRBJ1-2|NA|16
CASSEAPGGVVYGYTF
TGTGCCAGCAGTGAAGCGCCGGGGGGGGTTGTCTATGGCTACACCTTC
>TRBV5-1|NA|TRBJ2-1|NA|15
CASSAMGGSYNEQFF
TGCGCCAGCAGCGCAATGGGAGGCTCCTACAATGAGCAGTTCTTC
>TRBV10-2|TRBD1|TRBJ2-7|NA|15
CASSESRTGGYEQYF
TGCGCCAGCAGTGAGTCAAGGACAGGGGGGTACGAGCAGTACTTC
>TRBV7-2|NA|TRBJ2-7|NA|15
CASSPGHINSYEQYF
TGTGCCAGCAGCCCCGGACACATAAACTCCTACGAGCAGTACTTC